The 26 T cell receptor beta chains presented below share a single source sample, sequenced in a study of shared clonotypes between healthy human individuals. TCRdb's table, derived via immunoSEQ multiplex PCR, lists solely in-frame clones and lacks some. The sample yields around 2,100,000 clones, about 95% seen once. As defined, naive CD8 cells were CD45RO-negative and positively selected for CCR7, with terminally differentiated effector memory CD45RA+ cells excluded. The sequenced material came from naive CD8+ T cells sorted from blood. The source is a man in his late teens or twenties in good health.

V usage is TRBV11-3 and J usage is TRBJ2-3, with 10 bases that match TRBD1. Germline CDR1 is SGHNT and CDR2 is YENEEA. CDR3 length: 17 residues. Germline trimming cut 5 bases from V and 1 base from J; bases unmatched to any gene: 9. The DNA for the CDR3 is TGTGCCAGCAGCCATCGACAGGGGGCGGATGGCACAGATACGCAGTATTTT. Protein: CASSHRQGADGTDTQYF. The variable domain in full, with the rest retrieved from reference TRBV11-3 and TRBJ2-3, is EAGVVQSPRYKIIEKKQPVAFWCNPISGHNTLYWYLQNLGQGPELLIRYENEEAVDDSQLPKDRFSAERLKGVDSTLKIQPAELGDSAVYLCASSHRQGADGTDTQYFGPGTRLTVL.

This clone was found once. The chain recombines TRBV28 with TRBJ1-2; TRBD1 aligns across 7 bases. The CDR3 runs to 13 residues. From germline, CDR1 is MDHEN and CDR2 SYDVKM. With 5 bases clipped from V and 3 bases from J, the junction kept 3 bases outside the gene matches. Written as DNA, the CDR3 is TGTGCCAGCAGTCGGGACAGCTACTATGGCTACACCTTC. It specifies CASSRDSYYGYTF.

The chain is built from TRBV29-1 and TRBJ2-7, with 10 bases identical to TRBD1. J lost 3 bases, V lost 3 bases, and 8 bases had no gene match. The CDR3 length is 15 residues. Per germline, CDR1 SQVTM and CDR2 ANQGSEA. CDR3 in DNA: TGCAGCGTTGAGCTTTTGGGACAGGGGAGCTACGAGCAGTACTTC. The encoded protein is CSVELLGQGSYEQYF.

The chain carries TRBV4-1 and TRBJ1-2, with 7 positions matching TRBD1. Germline V gene lookup returns CDR1 MGHRA and CDR2 YSYEKL. V shed 1 base, J shed 4 bases, and the junction held 3 bases outside the gene matches. This CDR3 comprises 14 residues. This CDR3 is CASSQGTGLYGYTF. In nucleotides, the CDR3 is TGCGCCAGCAGCCAAGGGACAGGCCTCTATGGCTACACCTTC.

Concerning this clone itself: Additional DNA sequences in this sample encode the identical CDR3. In DNA, the CDR3 is TGTGCCAGCAGCCCATTTACAGATACGCAGTATTTT. Protein: CASSPFTDTQYF. The chain joins TRBV9 to TRBJ2-3; D unresolved. CDR3 length equals 12 residues. V lost 4 bases, J lost 3 bases, and 6 bases lay in between. Germline V lookup: CDR1 SGDLS, CDR2 YYNGEE.

J is TRBJ2-5 and V is TRBV9; 8 bases fit TRBD2. The V and J ends lost 0 bases and 4 bases, in that order; junction bases with no gene match: 23. Germline V lookup: CDR1 SGDLS, CDR2 YYNGEE. The CDR3 has 21 amino acids. In DNA form, the CDR3 reads TGTGCCAGCAGCGTAGCTGAACCCCAAGAACCGATAGCGGGAAAGGGAGAGACCCAGTACTTC. This encodes CASSVAEPQEPIAGKGETQYF. Supplemented by reference TRBV9 and TRBJ2-5, the full variable domain reads DSGVTQTPKHLITATGQRVTLRCSPRSGDLSVYWYQQSLDQGLQFLIQYYNGEERAKGNILERFSAQQFPDLHSELNLSSLELGDSALYFCASSVAEPQEPIAGKGETQYFGPGTRLLVL.

The chain combines TRBV5-5 with TRBJ2-5, with D perhaps matching TRBD1 (6 bases). The CDR3 contains 15 residues. Trimming removed 4 bases from V and 1 base from J, with 14 bases in between. Per germline, CDR1 SGHKS and CDR2 YYEKEE (reference sequence). CDR3: CASSPGQTGQETQYF. The DNA of the CDR3 is TGTGCCAGCAGCCCCGGACAGACCGGCCAAGAGACCCAGTACTTC.

The J gene is TRBJ2-3, the V gene TRBV5-4, with D perhaps given as TRBD1 or TRBD2 (5 bases each). The CDR3 length is 18 residues. Germline V CDR1 and CDR2: SGHNT, YYREEE (reference sequence). V lost 3 bases to trimming and J lost 2 bases, with 22 bases between them. The CDR3 DNA follows: TGTGCCAGCAGCTCGGTTCTGGGGGTGAGGCTACCCACAGATACGCAGTATTTT. It codes for CASSSVLGVRLPTDTQYF.

The chain combines TRBV9 with TRBJ2-1, with 8 bases aligning to TRBD2. The junction had 5 bases not matched to a gene; V was cut back by 0 bases and J by 6 bases. Germline V gives CDR1 SGDLS, CDR2 YYNGEE. The CDR3 sequence is 15 residues long. CDR3 region: CASSVGAGALNEQFF. Here the CDR3 DNA reads TGTGCCAGCAGCGTAGGAGCGGGAGCCCTCAATGAGCAGTTCTTC.

The V call is TRBV19, the J call TRBJ1-2; 10 bases align to TRBD1. After removal of 5 bases from V and 6 bases from J, the junction contained 6 bases not matched to a gene. This CDR3 has 14 amino acids. The germline gives CDR1 LNHDA, CDR2 SQIVND (reference sequence). The CDR3 spells CASSVTGGTNGYTF. The CDR3 nucleotides are TGTGCCAGTAGTGTGACAGGGGGCACTAATGGCTACACCTTC. The full variable domain, rest sourced from reference TRBV19 and TRBJ1-2, is DGGITQSPKYLFRKEGQNVTLSCEQNLNHDAMYWYRQDPGQGLRLIYYSQIVNDFQKGDIAEGYSVSREKKESFPLTVTSAQKNPTAFYLCASSVTGGTNGYTFGSGTRLTVV.

J is TRBJ2-7 and V is TRBV2, with 10 bases matching TRBD2. The CDR3 is made up of 15 amino acids. Germline CDR1 is SNHLY and CDR2 is FYNNEI. The V segment lost 4 bases and the J segment 2 bases; nucleotides outside the gene matches: 5. CDR3 sequence (DNA): TGTGCCAGCAGTGGTCTAGCGGGAGCCCCCTACGAGCAGTACTTC. Translating gives CASSGLAGAPYEQYF.

The chain employs TRBV11-1 and TRBJ1-6, with D unresolved. Deletions cut 5 bases from V and 3 bases from J, with 11 bases between. The CDR3 consists of 15 residues. Germline assignment: CDR1 SGHAT and CDR2 FQDESV (reference sequence). CDR3 in DNA: TGTGCCAGCAGCGAACCACGTAGCTATAATTCACCCCTCCACTTT. This sequence encodes CASSEPRSYNSPLHF.

The chain recombines TRBV5-8 with TRBJ2-7, with D unclear. There are 14 residues in the CDR3. Trimming removed 6 bases from V and 0 bases from J, with 13 bases in between. Germline CDR1 SGHTS, CDR2 YDEGEE. DNA for the CDR3: TGTGCCAGCACTACCCCGTTCTTCTCCTACGAGCAGTACTTC. Protein product: CASTTPFFSYEQYF.

The genes are TRBV27 and TRBJ1-4; TRBD1 matches 7 bases. From germline, CDR1 is MNHEY and CDR2 SMNVEV (reference sequence). There are 14 residues in the CDR3. J was trimmed by 4 bases and V by 6 bases; bases with no gene match: 5. This chain's CDR3 is CASSPQGGNEKLFF. CDR3 bases: TGTGCCAGCAGCCCCCAGGGGGGTAATGAAAAACTGTTTTTT.

The rearrangement links TRBV27 to TRBJ1-1; 8 bases fit TRBD1. The V gene end was trimmed by 7 bases and the J gene end by 1 base; junction bases not matched to a gene: 5. In germline, CDR1 is MNHEY, CDR2 SMNVEV (reference sequence). The CDR3 contains 14 residues. CDR3 DNA: TGTGCCAGCAAAACTACAGGGGGGAACACTGAAGCTTTCTTT. Translation gives CASKTTGGNTEAFF.

Points on this clone: A clone one base away is much larger, so this may be a read error. The same CDR3 is also encoded by other DNA sequences in this sample. This sequence joins TRBV9 and TRBJ2-3; no firm D call. Between the trimmed V and J ends, which lost 2 bases and 1 base, there was a span of 5 bases. This CDR3 contains 13 residues. The germline V gene encodes CDR1 SGDLS and CDR2 YYNGEE. The CDR3 protein is CASSVGGTDTQYF. DNA for the CDR3: TGTGCCAGCAGCGTTGGGGGCACAGATACGCAGTATTTT.

V usage is TRBV9 and J usage is TRBJ2-3, with D unresolved. V was trimmed by 3 bases and J by 6 bases, leaving 14 bases between them. The CDR3 spans 14 residues. CDR1 and CDR2 from the germline V gene are SGDLS and YYNGEE. The CDR3 region is CASSAGLYLDTQYF. The DNA for the CDR3 is TGTGCCAGCAGCGCCGGGTTGTACTTGGATACGCAGTATTTT.

The V gene is TRBV6-6, the J gene TRBJ1-5, with a weak D call TRBD1 (5 bases). Trimming removed 8 bases at V and 2 bases at J, with 16 bases between. Germline lookup yields CDR1 MNHNY and CDR2 SVGAGI (reference sequence). CDR3 length equals 15 residues. CDR3 sequence: CASVDIGGGNQPQHF. The DNA of the CDR3 is TGTGCCAGCGTGGACATCGGTGGGGGCAATCAGCCCCAGCATTTT.

The DNA for the CDR3 is TGTGCCAGCTCACCGGGGACCGCTAATCTCGAGCAGTACTTC. This gives the protein CASSPGTANLEQYF. V gene TRBV18 combines with J gene TRBJ2-7; D might be TRBD1 or TRBD2, each matching 5 bases. Germline CDR1 KGHSH, CDR2 LQKENI. The V gene lost 3 bases and the J gene lost 6 bases, with 15 bases spanning the gap. The CDR3 is 14 residues long.

This sequence joins TRBV30 and TRBJ2-3; weak D call: TRBD1 (6 bases). V was shortened by 1 base and J by 3 bases, with 14 bases between the two germline ends. Germline CDR1 reads GTSNPN; CDR2 reads SVGIG (reference sequence). The CDR3 spans 15 residues. This CDR3 is CAWSGAGVMTDTQYF. CDR3 nucleotides: TGTGCCTGGAGTGGGGCAGGGGTGATGACAGATACGCAGTATTTT.

The chain couples TRBV27 to TRBJ1-2; 10 positions agree with TRBD1. This CDR3 comprises 19 residues. Germline CDR1 is MNHEY and CDR2 is SMNVEV (reference sequence). V gave up 0 bases and J gave up 1 base; unmatched junction bases: 11. The CDR3 nucleotides read TGTGCCAGCAGTTTATCTCCGGGGACAGGGGATGGGATTAACTATGGCTACACCTTC. It specifies CASSLSPGTGDGINYGYTF.

This chain connects TRBV4-1 to TRBJ1-2; possible D gene TRBD1, 6 bases. Between the trimmed V and J ends, which lost 0 bases and 8 bases, there was a span of 19 bases. From germline, CDR1 is MGHRA and CDR2 YSYEKL. The CDR3 is 16 residues long. The CDR3 DNA reads TGCGCCAGCAGCCAAGATTTTCCACAGGGTCTTCACGGCTACACCTTC. Translating gives CASSQDFPQGLHGYTF.

The chain is built from TRBV4-1 and TRBJ2-2; weak D call: TRBD2 (6 bases). The CDR3 covers 13 residues. V lost 8 bases and J lost 7, with 14 bases in between. CDR1 MGHRA and CDR2 YSYEKL come from the germline V gene. CDR3 protein: CASCLEGNGELFF. The CDR3 DNA follows: TGCGCCAGCTGTCTGGAGGGGAACGGGGAGCTGTTTTTT.

The V and J genes are TRBV9 and TRBJ2-5; possibly TRBD1 or TRBD2 for D (5 bases each). CDR3 length: 13 amino acids. Germline V lookup: CDR1 SGDLS, CDR2 YYNGEE. V dropped 4 bases and J dropped 5 bases, with 12 bases sitting between them. CDR3 sequence (DNA): TGTGCCAGCAGCCCGCTCAGGGAGGAGACCCAGTACTTC. Encoded protein: CASSPLREETQYF.

The chain recombines TRBV9 with TRBJ1-2; tentative D call: TRBD1 (5 bases). The CDR3 consists of 14 residues. Germline V CDR1 and CDR2: SGDLS, YYNGEE. Deletions cut 4 bases from V and 2 bases from J, with 12 bases between. The CDR3 region is CASSQGTPNYGYTF. For the CDR3, the DNA is TGTGCCAGCAGCCAGGGAACACCCAACTATGGCTACACCTTC. Full variable domain (missing parts from reference TRBV9 and TRBJ1-2): DSGVTQTPKHLITATGQRVTLRCSPRSGDLSVYWYQQSLDQGLQFLIQYYNGEERAKGNILERFSAQQFPDLHSELNLSSLELGDSALYFCASSQGTPNYGYTFGSGTRLTVV.

A word on this clone: The same CDR3 also results from other DNA sequences found in this sample. V is TRBV7-9 and J is TRBJ2-7, with unresolved D. The CDR3 spans 13 residues. V lost 1 base, J lost 1 base, and 5 bases lay in between. Germline-derived CDR1 and CDR2 are SEHNR and FQNEAQ (reference sequence). CDR3 in amino acids: CASSLDSSYEQYF. In DNA form, the CDR3 reads TGTGCCAGCAGCTTAGATTCTTCCTACGAGCAGTACTTC.